Sequencing of this T cell receptor (beta chain) was carried out in a study of blood T cell repertoires in COVID-19. Study summary: Researchers got acute and convalescent COVID-19 samples from the United States, Italy and Spain. T cells, B-cell-depleted T cells, or PBMCs provided the cDNA or gDNA that served as material.

Per the original data handling: Reference gene primers were amplified, and this amplification served to estimate nucleated cell counts. Produced via immunoSEQ multiplex PCR; TCRdb's table is partial and in-frame only. V, J and clone size were drawn from that table, and D and trimming were deduced from the DNA. The sample has fewer than 120,000 clones; 85% to 90% are singletons. Germline V gene data show CDR1 as LNHDA and CDR2 as SQIVND (reference sequence). Trimming removed 5 bases from V and 2 bases from J, with 19 bases in between. This CDR3 is 17 amino acids long. The sample consisted of peripheral blood. The sequence was obtained from a woman between 45 and 60 years old with acute or convalescent COVID-19. V is TRBV19 and J is TRBJ1-3; perhaps TRBD1 as D (6 bases). CDR3 protein: CASSSRGARFAGNTIYF. The CDR3 DNA reads TGTGCCAGTAGTTCACGGGGGGCAAGGTTCGCTGGAAACACCATATATTTT.